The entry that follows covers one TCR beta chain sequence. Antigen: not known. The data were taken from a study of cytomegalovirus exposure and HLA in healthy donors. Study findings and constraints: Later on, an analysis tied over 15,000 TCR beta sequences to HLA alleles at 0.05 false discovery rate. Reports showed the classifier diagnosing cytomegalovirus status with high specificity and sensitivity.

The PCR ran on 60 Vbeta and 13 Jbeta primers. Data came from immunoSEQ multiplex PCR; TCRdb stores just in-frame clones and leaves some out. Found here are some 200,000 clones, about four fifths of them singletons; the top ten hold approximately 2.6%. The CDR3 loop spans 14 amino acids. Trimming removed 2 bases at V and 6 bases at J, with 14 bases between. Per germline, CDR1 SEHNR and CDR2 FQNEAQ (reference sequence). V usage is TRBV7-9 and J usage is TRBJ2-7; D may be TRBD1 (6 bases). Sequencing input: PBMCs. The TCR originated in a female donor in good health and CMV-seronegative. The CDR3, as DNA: TGTGCCAGCAGCTTACAGGGGTCCTCCGTCGAGCAGTACTTC. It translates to CASSLQGSSVEQYF.